One T cell receptor (beta chain) is described in this entry. Antigen specificity is unknown. The sample is drawn from a study of T cell responses to AZD1222 COVID-19 vaccine. V lost 4 bases, J lost 6 bases, and 2 bases stayed unmatched. Germline values: CDR1 SGHAT, CDR2 FQNNGV. This CDR3 is built from 14 residues. The table came from immunoSEQ multiplex PCR; TCRdb's copy has only in-frame clones and leaves some out. The sample includes 140,000 to 150,000 clones, around 93% of them seen just once. General observations from the study: Among the donors, most were white British and more were female, and clonal diversity was possibly underestimated. Spike-spanning, vaccine-associated CD4 TCRs were dominant at 160-218 and 743-854. The study sampled repertoires only after the peak T cell response.

The sequence derives from an adult in good health. The input for sequencing was peripheral blood, taken on day 0 of AZD1222 vaccination. This chain connects TRBV11-2 to TRBJ1-6, with 8 bases identical to TRBD1. The CDR3, as DNA: TGTGCCAGCAGCTATGGACAGGGTAATTCACCCCTCCACTTT. It translates to CASSYGQGNSPLHF.